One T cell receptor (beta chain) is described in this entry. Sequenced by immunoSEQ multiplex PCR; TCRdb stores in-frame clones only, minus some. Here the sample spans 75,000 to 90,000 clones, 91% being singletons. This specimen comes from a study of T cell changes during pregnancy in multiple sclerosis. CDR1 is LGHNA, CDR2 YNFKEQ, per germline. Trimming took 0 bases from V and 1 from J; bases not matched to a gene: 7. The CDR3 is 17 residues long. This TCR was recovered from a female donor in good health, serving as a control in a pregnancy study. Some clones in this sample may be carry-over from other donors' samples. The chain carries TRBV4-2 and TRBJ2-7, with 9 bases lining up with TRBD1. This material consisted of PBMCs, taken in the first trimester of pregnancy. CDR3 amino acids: CASSQEDTGQGSYEQYF. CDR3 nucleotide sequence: TGTGCCAGCAGCCAAGAAGATACGGGACAGGGATCCTACGAGCAGTACTTC.